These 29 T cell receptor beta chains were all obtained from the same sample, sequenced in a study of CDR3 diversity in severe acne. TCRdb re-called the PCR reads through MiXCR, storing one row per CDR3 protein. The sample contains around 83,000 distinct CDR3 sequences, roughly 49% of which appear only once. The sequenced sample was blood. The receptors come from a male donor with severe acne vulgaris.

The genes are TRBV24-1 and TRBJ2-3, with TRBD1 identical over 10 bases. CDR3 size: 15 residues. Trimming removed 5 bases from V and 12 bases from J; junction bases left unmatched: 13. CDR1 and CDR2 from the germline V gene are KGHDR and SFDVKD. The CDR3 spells CATSAYGTGVETQYF. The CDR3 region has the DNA TGTGCCACCAGTGCCTACGGGACAGGGGTAGAGACCCAGTATTTT.

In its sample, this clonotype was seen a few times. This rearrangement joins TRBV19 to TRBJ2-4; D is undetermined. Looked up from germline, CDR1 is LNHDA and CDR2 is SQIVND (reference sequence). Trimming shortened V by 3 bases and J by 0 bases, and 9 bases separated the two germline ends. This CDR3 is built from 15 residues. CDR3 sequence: CASSIGWSAKNIQYF. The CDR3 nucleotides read TGTGCCAGTAGTATTGGGTGGTCAGCCAAAAACATTCAGTACTTC.

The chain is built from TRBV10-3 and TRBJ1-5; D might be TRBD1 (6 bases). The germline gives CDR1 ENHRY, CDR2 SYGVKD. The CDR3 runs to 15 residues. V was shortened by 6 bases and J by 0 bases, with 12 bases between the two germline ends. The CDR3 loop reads CAISADSISNQPQHF. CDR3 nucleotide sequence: TGTGCCATCAGCGCGGACAGTATTAGCAATCAGCCCCAGCATTTT.

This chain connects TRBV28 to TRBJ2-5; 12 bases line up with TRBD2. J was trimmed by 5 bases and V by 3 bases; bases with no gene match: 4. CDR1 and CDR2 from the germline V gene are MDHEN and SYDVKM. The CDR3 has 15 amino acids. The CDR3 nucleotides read TGTGCCAGCAGTTTCGGACTAGCGGGATTGGAGACCCAGTACTTC. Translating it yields CASSFGLAGLETQYF.

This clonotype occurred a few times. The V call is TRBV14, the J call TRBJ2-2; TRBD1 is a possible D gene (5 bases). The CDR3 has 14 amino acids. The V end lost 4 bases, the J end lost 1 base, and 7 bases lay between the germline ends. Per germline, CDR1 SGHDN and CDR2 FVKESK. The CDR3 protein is CASSPTVNTGELFF. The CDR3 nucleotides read TGTGCCAGCAGCCCGACAGTGAACACCGGGGAGCTGTTTTTT.

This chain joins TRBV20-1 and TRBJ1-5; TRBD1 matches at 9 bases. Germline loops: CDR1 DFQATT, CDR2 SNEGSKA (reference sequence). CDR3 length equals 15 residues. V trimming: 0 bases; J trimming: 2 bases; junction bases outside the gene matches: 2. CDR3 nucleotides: TGCAGTGCTAGAGATAACAGGGGGCGCAATCAGCCCCAGCATTTT. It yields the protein CSARDNRGRNQPQHF.

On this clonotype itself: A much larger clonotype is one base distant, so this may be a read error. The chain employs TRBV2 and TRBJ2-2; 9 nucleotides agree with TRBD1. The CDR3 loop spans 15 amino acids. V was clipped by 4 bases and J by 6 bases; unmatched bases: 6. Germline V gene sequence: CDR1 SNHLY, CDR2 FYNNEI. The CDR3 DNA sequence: TGTGCCAGCAGTGGTGGGACAGGGTTCGCCGGGGAGCTGTTTTTT. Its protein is CASSGGTGFAGELFF.

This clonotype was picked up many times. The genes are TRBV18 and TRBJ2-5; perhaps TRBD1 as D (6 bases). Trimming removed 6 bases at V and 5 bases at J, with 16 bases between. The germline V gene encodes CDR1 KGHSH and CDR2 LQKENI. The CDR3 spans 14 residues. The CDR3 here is CASSPPSQGETQYF. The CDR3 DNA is TGTGCCAGCTCGCCTCCTTCGCAGGGGGAGACCCAGTACTTC. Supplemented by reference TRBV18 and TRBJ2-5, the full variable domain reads NAGVMQNPRHLVRRRGQEARLRCSPMKGHSHVYWYRQLPEEGLKFMVYLQKENIIDESGMPKERFSAEFPKEGPSILRIQQVVRGDSAAYFCASSPPSQGETQYFGPGTRLLVL.

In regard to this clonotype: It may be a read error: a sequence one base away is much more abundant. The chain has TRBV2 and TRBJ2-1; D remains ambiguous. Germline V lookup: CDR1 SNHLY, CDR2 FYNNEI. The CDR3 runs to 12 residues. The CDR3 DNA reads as TGTACCAGCAGTGAAAAGGGTGATGAGCAGTTCTTC. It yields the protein CTSSEKGDEQFF. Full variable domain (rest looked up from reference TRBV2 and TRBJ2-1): EPEVTQTPSHQVTQMGQEVILRCVPISNHLYFYWYRQILGQKVEFLVSFYNNEISEKSEIFDDQFSVERPDGSNFTLKIRSTKLEDSAMYFCTSSEKGDEQFFGPGTRLTVL.

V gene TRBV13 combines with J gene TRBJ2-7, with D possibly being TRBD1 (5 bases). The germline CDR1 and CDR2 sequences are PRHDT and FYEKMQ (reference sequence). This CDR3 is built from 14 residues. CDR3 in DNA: TGTGTCAGCACCCAGGGCGCTAAACCCTACGAGCAGTACGTC. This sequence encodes CVSTQGAKPYEQYV.

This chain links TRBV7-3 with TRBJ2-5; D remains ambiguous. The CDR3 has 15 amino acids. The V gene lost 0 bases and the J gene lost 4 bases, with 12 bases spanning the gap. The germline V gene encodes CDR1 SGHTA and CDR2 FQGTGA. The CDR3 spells CASSLTSEVGETQYF. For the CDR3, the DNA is TGTGCCAGCAGCTTAACGTCAGAGGTGGGAGAGACCCAGTACTTC. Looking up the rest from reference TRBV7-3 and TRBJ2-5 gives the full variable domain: GAGVSQTPSNKVTEKGKYVELRCDPISGHTALYWYRQSLGQGPEFLIYFQGTGAADDSGLPNDRFFAVRPEGSVSTLKIQRTERGDSAVYLCASSLTSEVGETQYFGPGTRLLVL.

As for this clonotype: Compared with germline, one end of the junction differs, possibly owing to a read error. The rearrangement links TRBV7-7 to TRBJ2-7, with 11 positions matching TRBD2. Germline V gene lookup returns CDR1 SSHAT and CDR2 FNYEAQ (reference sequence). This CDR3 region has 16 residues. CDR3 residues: CASSPSVLAGAAGQYF. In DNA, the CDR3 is TGTGCTAGCAGCCCTTCTGTACTAGCGGGAGCCGCGGGGCAGTACTTC.

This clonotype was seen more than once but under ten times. CDR3: CASTTVNEKLFF. The CDR3 bases are TGTGCCAGCACAACAGTAAATGAAAAACTGTTTTTT. This chain connects TRBV28 to TRBJ1-4; no firm D call. Germline V gene data show CDR1 as MDHEN and CDR2 as SYDVKM. The V end was cut by 7 bases, the J end by 5 bases, with 8 bases between. The length of the CDR3 is 12 residues.

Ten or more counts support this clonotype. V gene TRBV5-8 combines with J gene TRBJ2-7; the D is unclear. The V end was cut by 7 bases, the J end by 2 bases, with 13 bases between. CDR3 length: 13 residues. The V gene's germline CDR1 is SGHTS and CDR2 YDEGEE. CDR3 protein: CASGRKGTYEQYV. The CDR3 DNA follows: TGTGCCAGCGGACGAAAAGGGACCTACGAGCAGTACGTC.

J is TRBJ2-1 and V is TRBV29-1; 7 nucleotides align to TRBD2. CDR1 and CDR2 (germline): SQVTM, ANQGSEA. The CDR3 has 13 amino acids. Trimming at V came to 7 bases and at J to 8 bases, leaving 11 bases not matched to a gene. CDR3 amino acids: CSGEGYGSDEQFF. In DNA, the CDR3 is TGCAGCGGGGAGGGGTACGGCAGTGATGAGCAGTTCTTC.

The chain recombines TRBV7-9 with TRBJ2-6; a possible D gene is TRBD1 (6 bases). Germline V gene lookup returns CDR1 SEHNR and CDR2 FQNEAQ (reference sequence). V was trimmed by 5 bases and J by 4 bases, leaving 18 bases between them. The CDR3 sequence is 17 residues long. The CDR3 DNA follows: TGTGCCAGCAGCCCGTGGACAGATTTGATAGGGGCCAACGTCCTGACTTTC. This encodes CASSPWTDLIGANVLTF.

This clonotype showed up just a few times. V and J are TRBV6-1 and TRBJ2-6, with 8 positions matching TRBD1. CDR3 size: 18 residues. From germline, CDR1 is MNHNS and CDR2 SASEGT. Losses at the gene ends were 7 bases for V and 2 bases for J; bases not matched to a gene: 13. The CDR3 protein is CASMGRDRGVTGANVLTF. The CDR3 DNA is TGTGCCAGCATGGGGCGAGACAGGGGCGTCACTGGGGCCAACGTCCTGACTTTC.

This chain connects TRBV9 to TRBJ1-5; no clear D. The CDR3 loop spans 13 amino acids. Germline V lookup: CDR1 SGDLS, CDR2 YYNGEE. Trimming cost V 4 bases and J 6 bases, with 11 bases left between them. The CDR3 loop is CASSFGPGQPQHF. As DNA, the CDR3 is TGTGCCAGCAGCTTTGGACCGGGTCAGCCCCAGCATTTT.

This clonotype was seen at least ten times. CDR3 in DNA: TGTGCCACCAGTGACGCGACCACGCAAAAACAGGGTGTAGGCTACACCTTC. The encoded protein is CATSDATTQKQGVGYTF. The V and J genes are TRBV24-1 and TRBJ1-2; maybe TRBD1 (6 bases). The germline V and J ends were trimmed by 4 bases and 8 bases, with 25 bases remaining between them. This CDR3 contains 17 residues. Germline CDR1 reads KGHDR; CDR2 reads SFDVKD.

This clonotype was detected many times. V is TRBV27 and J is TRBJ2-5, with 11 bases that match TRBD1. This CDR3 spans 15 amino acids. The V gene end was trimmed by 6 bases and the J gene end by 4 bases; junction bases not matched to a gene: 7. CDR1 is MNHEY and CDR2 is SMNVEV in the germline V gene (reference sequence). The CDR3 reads CASSWGTGGRETQYF. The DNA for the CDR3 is TGTGCCAGCAGCTGGGGGACAGGGGGAAGAGAGACCCAGTACTTC.

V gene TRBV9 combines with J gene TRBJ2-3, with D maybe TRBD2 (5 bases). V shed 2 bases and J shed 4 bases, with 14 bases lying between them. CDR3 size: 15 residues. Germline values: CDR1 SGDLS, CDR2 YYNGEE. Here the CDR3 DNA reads TGTGCCAGCAGCGTTCAAGCGGTAGAATCAGATACGCAGTATTTT. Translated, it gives CASSVQAVESDTQYF. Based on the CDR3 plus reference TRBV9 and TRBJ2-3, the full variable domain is DSGVTQTPKHLITATGQRVTLRCSPRSGDLSVYWYQQSLDQGLQFLIQYYNGEERAKGNILERFSAQQFPDLHSELNLSSLELGDSALYFCASSVQAVESDTQYFGPGTRLTVL.

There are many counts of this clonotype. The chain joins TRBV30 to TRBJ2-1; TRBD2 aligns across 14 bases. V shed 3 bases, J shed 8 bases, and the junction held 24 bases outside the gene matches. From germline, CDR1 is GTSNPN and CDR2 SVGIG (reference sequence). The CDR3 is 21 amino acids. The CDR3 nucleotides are TGTGCCTGGAGCGTAAGCAATCCGGGACTAGCGGGAGTATTGGCCCGGGATGAGCAGTTCTTC. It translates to CAWSVSNPGLAGVLARDEQFF.

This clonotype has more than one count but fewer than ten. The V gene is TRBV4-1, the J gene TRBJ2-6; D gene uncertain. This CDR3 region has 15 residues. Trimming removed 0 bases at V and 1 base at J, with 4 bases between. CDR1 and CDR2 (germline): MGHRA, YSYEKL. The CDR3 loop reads CASSQDQSGANVLTF. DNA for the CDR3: TGCGCCAGCAGCCAAGATCAGTCTGGGGCCAACGTCCTGACTTTC.

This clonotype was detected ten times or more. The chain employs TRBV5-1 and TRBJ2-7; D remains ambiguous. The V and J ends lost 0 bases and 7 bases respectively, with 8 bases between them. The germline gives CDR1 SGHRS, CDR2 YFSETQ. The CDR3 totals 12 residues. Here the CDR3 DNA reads TGCGCCAGCAGCTTGGAGGGATTGGAGCAGTACGTC. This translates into CASSLEGLEQYV.

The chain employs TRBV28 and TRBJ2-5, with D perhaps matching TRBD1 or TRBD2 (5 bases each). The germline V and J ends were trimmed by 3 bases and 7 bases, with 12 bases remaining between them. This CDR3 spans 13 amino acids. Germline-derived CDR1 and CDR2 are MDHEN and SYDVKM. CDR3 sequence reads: CASSLGDEGTQYF. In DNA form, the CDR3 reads TGTGCCAGCAGTTTGGGGGACGAAGGGACCCAGTACTTC.

The CDR3, as DNA: TGTGCCAGCAGTGAATCTCTCCTTTATATGAACACTGAAGCTTTCTTT. Translation gives CASSESLLYMNTEAFF. V and J are TRBV25-1 and TRBJ1-1; D unclear. The CDR3 spans 16 residues. Trimming took 1 base from V and 0 from J, leaving 12 bases between them. The V gene's germline CDR1 is MGHDK and CDR2 SYGVNS.

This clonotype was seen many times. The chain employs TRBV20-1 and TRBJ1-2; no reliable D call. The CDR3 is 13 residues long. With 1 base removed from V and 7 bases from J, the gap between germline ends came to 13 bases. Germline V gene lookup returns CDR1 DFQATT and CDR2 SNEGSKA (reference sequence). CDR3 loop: CSARGVKYSGYTF. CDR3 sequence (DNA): TGCAGTGCTAGAGGGGTTAAGTATTCTGGCTACACCTTC.

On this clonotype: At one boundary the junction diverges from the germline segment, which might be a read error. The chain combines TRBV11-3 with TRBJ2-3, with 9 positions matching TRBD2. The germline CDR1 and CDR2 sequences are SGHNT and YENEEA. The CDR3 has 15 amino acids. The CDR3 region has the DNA TGTGCCAGCAGTGATGGCGGGAGGGCCTCAGATGCGCAGTATTTT. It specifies CASSDGGRASDAQYF.

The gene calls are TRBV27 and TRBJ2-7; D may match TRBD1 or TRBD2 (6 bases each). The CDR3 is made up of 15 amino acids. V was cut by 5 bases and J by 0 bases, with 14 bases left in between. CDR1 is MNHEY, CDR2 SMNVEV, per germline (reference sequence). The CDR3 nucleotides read TGTGCCAGCAGTCGGGGGCGGTGTTACTCCTACGAGCAGTACGTC. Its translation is CASSRGRCYSYEQYV.